This record concerns one TCR beta chain sequence. What it binds is not known. The time point is: late sampling 161 to 241 days after vaccination in a few convalescent patients. The data originate from a study of vaccination and CD4 T cells after COVID-19. Study findings and constraints: The median SARS-CoV-2-reactive clonotype number increased from around 19 to 38, without statistical significance.

Per the germline V gene, CDR1 is LNHNV and CDR2 is YYDKDF (reference sequence). V dropped 0 bases and J dropped 6 bases, with 8 bases sitting between them. The CDR3 sequence is 13 residues long. From the PCR reads, TCRdb called clonotypes with MiXCR, one entry per CDR3 protein. The repertoire holds 25,000 to 30,000 distinct CDR3 sequences, about 54% seen once, with more than 5.5% in the top ten. The chain combines TRBV15 with TRBJ1-2, with D perhaps TRBD1 (5 bases). This TCR came from a human donor who had recovered from COVID-19. Sample: CD4+ T cells from blood, taken about 7 months after SARS-CoV-2 vaccination. CDR3 bases: TGTGCCACCAGCAGAGAGGGACTTAATGGCTACACCTTC. It codes for CATSREGLNGYTF.